The clone carrying this T cell receptor (beta chain) was seen repeatedly, ten times or more. The record originates from a study of blood T cells in healthy people across ages. The use of a sample-barcoded 5' primer and a J-beta primer mix characterized a second PCR of roughly 6 to 11 cycles. Using its own MiXCR run on the 5' RACE reads, TCRdb lists one record per CDR3 protein. The sample yields 800,000 to 950,000 distinct CDR3 sequences, about 27% seen once. V gave up 1 base and J gave up 1 base, with 9 bases separating them. Germline V lookup: CDR1 KGHDR, CDR2 SFDVKD. The CDR3 is 16 residues long. The same data also went into a second study, on T cells of mothers and their children.

This clonotype was sampled from a woman between 35 and 50 years old in good health. Specimen: blood. The V call is TRBV24-1, the J call TRBJ2-2; no firm D call. The CDR3 is CATSDFGPGNTGELFF. The CDR3 region has the DNA TGTGCCACCAGTGATTTTGGGCCTGGGAACACCGGGGAGCTGTTTTTT.